A selection of T cell receptor beta chains follows, all from one sample in a study of blood T cells in healthy people across ages. TCRdb processed the 5' RACE reads anew with MiXCR; each CDR3 protein has one entry. The sample shows roughly 700,000 distinct CDR3 sequences, 49% of them seen only once. Sequences were obtained from blood. The receptor source for this set is a woman aged 55-70 years in good health. CDR3s include the opening cysteine and the closing phenylalanine or tryptophan. A D gene is named only where the DNA matches it firmly. Only part of the rows carry a size: once, few, many, or a class if the clone is expanded.

>TRBV3-1|TRBJ2-7|TRBD2|few
TGTGCCAGCAGCCAAGGAGGTCGACTAGCGGGAGCCACCGAGCAGTACTTC
CASSQGGRLAGATEQYF
>TRBV27|TRBJ2-3|TRBD2|NA
TGTGCCAGCAGTCCGCGATCGAGCGGGAGGGACCCCACAGATACGCAGTATTTT
CASSPRSSGRDPTDTQYF
>TRBV29-1|TRBJ2-1|NA|NA
TGCAGCGTTGAAGAGACAGAACGGGATGAGCAGTTCTTC
CSVEETERDEQFF
>TRBV6-5|TRBJ2-7|TRBD1|NA
TGTGCCAGCAGTTCCACACCCCGGACAGGAAGGGTGAGCTCCTACGAGCAGTACTTC
CASSSTPRTGRVSSYEQYF
>TRBV15|TRBJ2-5|TRBD2|NA
TGTGCCACCAGCCCCTGCGGGGGACTAGCAGACCAAGAGACCCAGTACTTC
CATSPCGGLADQETQYF
>TRBV29-1|TRBJ2-1|NA|many
TGCAGCGTTGAAACTAGCTCCTACAATGAGCAGTTCTTC
CSVETSSYNEQFF
>TRBV28|TRBJ2-1|NA|NA
TGTGCCAGCAGTATACAATCTCCCTACAATGAGCAGTTCTTC
CASSIQSPYNEQFF
>TRBV7-2|TRBJ2-3|TRBD1|NA
TGTGCCAGCAGCTTAGGGCCAGGGGGAGATACGCAGTATTTT
CASSLGPGGDTQYF
>TRBV20-1|TRBJ2-3|NA|many
TGCAGTGCCAGACTGGCAAGCACAGATACGCAGTATTTT
CSARLASTDTQYF
>TRBV20-1|TRBJ1-1|NA|few
TGCAGTGCTAGCCAGTTAATCCACACTGAAGCTTTCTTT
CSASQLIHTEAFF
>TRBV15|TRBJ2-7|TRBD2|few
TGTGCCACGCGGACTAGCTGGGGGTACGAGCAGTACTTC
CATRTSWGYEQYF
>TRBV28|TRBJ2-1|NA|few
TGTGCCAGCAGTTTCGTAGGTACGTGGCAGTTCTTC
CASSFVGTWQFF
>TRBV12-3/TRBV12-4|TRBJ2-7|TRBD1|NA
TGTGCCAGCAGCACGGGACAGGACTACAATGAGCAGTACTTC
CASSTGQDYNEQYF
>TRBV28|TRBJ2-5|NA|few
TGTGCCAGCAGTTTACGCGCTAGCGTAGAAGAGACCCAGTACTTC
CASSLRASVEETQYF
>TRBV7-2|TRBJ2-7|TRBD2|NA
TGTGCCAGCAGCTTAGCGCGGCGGGAGGGGGCGGAGCAGTACTTC
CASSLARREGAEQYF
>TRBV4-2|TRBJ2-3|TRBD2|NA
TGTGCCAGCAGCCAAGGGGAGGGTACGCAGTATTTT
CASSQGEGTQYF
>TRBV27|TRBJ1-2|TRBD1|NA
TGTGCCAGCAGGTCTTTCGGGACAGGGGCTAACTATGGCTACACCTTC
CASRSFGTGANYGYTF
>TRBV10-3|TRBJ2-7|NA|NA
TGTGCCACCGCCCAGGGGCCAACGATATACAATGAGCAGTACTTC
CATAQGPTIYNEQYF
>TRBV20-1|TRBJ2-5|NA|many
TGCAGTGCTACTCAACCGGGACACCCAGCGAAGACCCAGTACTTC
CSATQPGHPAKTQYF
>TRBV7-2|TRBJ2-1|NA|many
TGTGCCAGCAGCCTAAACTGGTCTAATGAGCAGTTCTTC
CASSLNWSNEQFF
>TRBV28|TRBJ2-1|TRBD1|NA
TGTGCCAGCAGTTTCAGGACAGGGATCTACAATGAGCAGTTCTTC
CASSFRTGIYNEQFF
>TRBV14|TRBJ2-1|NA|NA
TGTGCCAGCAGCCAAGATGGCGGGACTCCCTACAATGAGCAGTTCTTC
CASSQDGGTPYNEQFF
>TRBV27|TRBJ2-1|NA|NA
TGTGCCAGCAGTTTCTTCAGGGAAGAGACCCAGTTCTTC
CASSFFREETQFF
>TRBV20-1|TRBJ2-5|TRBD2|NA
TGCAGTGCTACGGGAGGGCCGTTCAGTGAGCAGTACTTC
CSATGGPFSEQYF
>TRBV12-3/TRBV12-4|TRBJ2-1|TRBD2|NA
TGTGCCAGCACCGGGGGACTAGCGCAAAACAATGAGCAGTTCTTC
CASTGGLAQNNEQFF
>TRBV18|TRBJ2-1|NA|NA
TGTGCCAGCTCACCACCGGTCAGCGGAATTCCCAATGAGCAGTTCTTC
CASSPPVSGIPNEQFF
>TRBV4-2|TRBJ2-7|NA|NA
TGTGCCAGCAGCCAAGATCCCATAGGCTACGAGCAGTACTTC
CASSQDPIGYEQYF
>TRBV3-1|TRBJ1-2|NA|NA
TGTGCCAGCAGCCGCCCTGGGGTGCGCTACACCTTC
CASSRPGVRYTF
>TRBV4-2|TRBJ2-5|NA|NA
TGTGCCAGCAGCCAAGATACAGGTTTGGGGACCCAGTACTTC
CASSQDTGLGTQYF
>TRBV2|TRBJ1-2|TRBD1|NA
TGTGCCGGTGACAGGGAAAACTATGGCTACACCTTC
CAGDRENYGYTF
>TRBV30|TRBJ1-1|NA|NA
TGTGCCGGGAGTGTAGTTGGTAAAGCTTTCTTT
CAGSVVGKAFF
>TRBV27|TRBJ2-5|TRBD2|many
TGTGCCAGCAGTTTGCGAATAGCGGGGGGGAAAGAGACCCAGTACTTC
CASSLRIAGGKETQYF
>TRBV7-2|TRBJ1-1|NA|NA
TGTGCCAGCAGCTTACACAATGGGGCTTTCTTT
CASSLHNGAFF
>TRBV20-1|TRBJ1-2|NA|NA
TGCAGTGCTAGAGGCAGACATTCAGACACCTTC
CSARGRHSDTF
>TRBV20-1|TRBJ2-1|NA|few
TGCAGTGCCGAAATTTCTCCAAGCTCCTACAATGAGCAGTTCTTC
CSAEISPSSYNEQFF
>TRBV2|TRBJ1-4|NA|few
TGTGCCAGCAGTACACAGGGAGGAGGTGAAAAACTGTTTTTT
CASSTQGGGEKLFF
>TRBV30|TRBJ2-7|TRBD2|NA
TGTGCCTGGAAGGATTTCCGGGAGGGCCGCTACGAGCAGTACTTC
CAWKDFREGRYEQYF
>TRBV5-4|TRBJ2-7|NA|NA
TGTGCCAGCAGCGAAACAGCGGACTCCTACAATGAGCAGTACTTC
CASSETADSYNEQYF